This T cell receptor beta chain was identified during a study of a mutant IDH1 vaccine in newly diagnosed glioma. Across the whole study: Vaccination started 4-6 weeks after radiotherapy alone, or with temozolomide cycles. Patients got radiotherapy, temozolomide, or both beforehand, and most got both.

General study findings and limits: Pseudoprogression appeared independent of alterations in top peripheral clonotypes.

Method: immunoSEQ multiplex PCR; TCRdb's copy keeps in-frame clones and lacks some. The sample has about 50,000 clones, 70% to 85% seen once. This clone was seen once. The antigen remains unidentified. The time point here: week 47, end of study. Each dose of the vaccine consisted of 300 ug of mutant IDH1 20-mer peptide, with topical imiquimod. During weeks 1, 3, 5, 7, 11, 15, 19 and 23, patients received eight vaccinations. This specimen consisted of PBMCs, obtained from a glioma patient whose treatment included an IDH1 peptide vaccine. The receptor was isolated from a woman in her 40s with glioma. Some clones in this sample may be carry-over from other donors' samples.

The CDR3 DNA sequence: TGTGCCAGTAGTATCCGGGACACCCCAACCCGAGCTTTCTTT. Its translation is CASSIRDTPTRAFF. The V call is TRBV19, the J call TRBJ1-1; D possibly corresponds to TRBD1 (6 bases). V lost 3 bases and J lost 10, with 18 bases in between. The length of the CDR3 is 14 residues. In germline, CDR1 is LNHDA, CDR2 SQIVND (reference sequence).